The 30 T cell receptor beta chains below all came from one sample that was sequenced in a study of CD8 T cells in ankylosing spondylitis (dated by TCRdb to 2015 to 2018). Libraries came from 5' RACE. Sequencing took place on an Illumina HiSeq 2500. TCRdb reprocessing: public reads trimmed at Q25 with fastp, clones called with MiXCR, in-frame beta chains kept. Rows are unified per CDR3 protein, each entry keeping the most common DNA and genes. This sample is represented by some 130,000 distinct CDR3 sequences; roughly an eighth of them were singletons. The top ten constitute 2.5% to 3.5% of the sample. The sample comprised blood, either unsorted or a sorted T cell fraction (not recorded which). The receptors derive from a female donor with ankylosing spondylitis or in good health (not recorded which).

The table lists this clonotype with many counts. The rearrangement uses TRBV5-1 and TRBJ1-1; D is ambiguous. The V gene's germline CDR1 is SGHRS and CDR2 YFSETQ. Trimming removed 5 bases from V and 1 base from J, with 12 bases in between. The CDR3 loop spans 14 amino acids. DNA for the CDR3: TGCGCCAGCAGTAGAGACCCGGAGAACACTGAAGCTTTCTTT. Translating it yields CASSRDPENTEAFF.

A remark on this clonotype: A much larger clone lies one base from this, so it may be a read error. The rearrangement joins TRBV10-3 to TRBJ1-6, with unresolved D. This CDR3 comprises 15 residues. Per the germline V gene, CDR1 is ENHRY and CDR2 is SYGVKD. V was clipped by 0 bases and J by 8 bases, with 11 bases between them. CDR3 region: CAISESVGYHSPLHF. The CDR3 DNA reads TGTGCCATCAGTGAGTCTGTAGGTTATCATTCACCCCTCCACTTT.

This clonotype was found many times. The V call is TRBV12-3 or TRBV12-4, the J call TRBJ1-2; D call uncertain. The CDR3 is made up of 14 amino acids. Trimming pared 5 bases from V and 2 bases from J, leaving 12 bases between. CDR3 in DNA: TGTGCCAGCAGTCGACTAGACCGAAACTATGGCTACACCTTC. Translated, it gives CASSRLDRNYGYTF.

This clonotype was observed many times. The chain recombines TRBV6-6 with TRBJ1-2; D is uncertain. Per germline, CDR1 MNHNY and CDR2 SVGAGI (reference sequence). This CDR3 region has 13 residues. Trimming pared 8 bases from V and 4 bases from J, leaving 14 bases between. CDR3: CASRGEGVYGYTF. The CDR3 DNA is TGTGCCAGCCGTGGCGAGGGTGTCTATGGCTACACCTTC.

This clonotype was observed many times. DNA of the CDR3: TGCGCCAGCGCTCCTCAGGGGGATCACACTGAAGCTTTCTTT. It specifies CASAPQGDHTEAFF. The chain has TRBV5-1 and TRBJ1-1, with 7 bases lining up with TRBD1. With V trimmed by 7 bases and J by 3 bases, 9 bases remained unmatched. Germline V gene lookup returns CDR1 SGHRS and CDR2 YFSETQ. This CDR3 contains 14 residues.

The V gene is TRBV7-3, the J gene TRBJ2-7; TRBD1 might be the D (5 bases). The germline gives CDR1 SGHTA, CDR2 FQGTGA. CDR3 length: 15 amino acids. The V end lost 5 bases, the J end lost 3 bases, and 17 bases lay between the germline ends. CDR3 in amino acids: CASSPNPGKDYEQYF. In DNA form, the CDR3 reads TGTGCCAGCAGCCCAAACCCAGGGAAGGACTACGAGCAGTACTTC.

The chain employs TRBV7-2 and TRBJ2-5, with 8 bases identical to TRBD2. The CDR3 is 15 residues long. Germline CDR1 is SGHTA and CDR2 is FQGNSA. With V trimmed by 6 bases and J by 2 bases, 8 bases remained unmatched. CDR3 loop: CASRRGGRLQETQYF. The CDR3 DNA reads TGTGCCAGCAGGCGTGGCGGGAGGTTACAAGAGACCCAGTACTTC.

This clonotype was observed a few times. This chain links TRBV20-1 with TRBJ2-5; D not resolved. The CDR3 contains 13 residues. The V gene's germline CDR1 is DFQATT and CDR2 SNEGSKA (reference sequence). V was trimmed by 5 bases and J by 2 bases, leaving 12 bases between them. In nucleotides, the CDR3 is TGCAGTGCTCCTCAGATCGGGCAAGAGACCCAGTACTTC. It is translated as CSAPQIGQETQYF.

V is TRBV12-3 or TRBV12-4 and J is TRBJ2-5; no clear D. The CDR3 contains 13 residues. The germline V and J ends were trimmed by 8 bases and 5 bases, with 15 bases remaining between them. The CDR3 region is CASGPGPVETQYF. In DNA form, the CDR3 reads TGTGCCAGCGGGCCGGGCCCTGTGGAGACCCAGTACTTC.

This clonotype has only a few counts. V usage is TRBV12-3 or TRBV12-4 and J usage is TRBJ1-2, with D possibly being TRBD1 (5 bases). The V and J ends lost 6 bases and 7 bases respectively, with 15 bases between them. The CDR3 length is 13 residues. For the CDR3, the DNA is TGTGCCAGCAGGCTCCCCGGGGGGAGTGGCTACACCTTC. The encoded protein is CASRLPGGSGYTF.

This clonotype came up a few times. This chain joins TRBV29-1 and TRBJ1-5; tentative D call: TRBD1 (5 bases). CDR3 length equals 13 residues. Trimming took 4 bases from V and 4 from J, leaving 11 bases between them. CDR1 SQVTM and CDR2 ANQGSEA come from the germline V gene. The CDR3 DNA reads TGCAGCGTTGGGTGGGGGAGGAATCAGCCCCAGCATTTT. This translates into CSVGWGRNQPQHF.

This clonotype came up a few times. The J gene is TRBJ2-3, the V gene TRBV27; 10 positions agree with TRBD2. CDR3 size: 16 residues. The germline V gene has CDR1 MNHEY and CDR2 SMNVEV (reference sequence). V trimming: 4 bases; J trimming: 1 base; junction bases outside the gene matches: 5. The CDR3 is CASSSLAGARTDTQYF. DNA for the CDR3: TGTGCCAGCAGTTCCCTAGCGGGGGCGCGCACAGATACGCAGTATTTT.

At least ten counts were recorded for this clonotype. The rearrangement uses TRBV18 and TRBJ1-5; D perhaps matches TRBD1 (6 bases). The CDR3 contains 15 residues. Looked up from germline, CDR1 is KGHSH and CDR2 is LQKENI. Trimming left V 6 bases short and J 2 bases short, with 14 bases between. CDR3 protein: CASSSGTKGNQPQHF. Written as DNA, the CDR3 is TGTGCCAGCTCGTCCGGGACAAAAGGCAATCAGCCCCAGCATTTT.

This clonotype was observed a handful of times. The chain is built from TRBV24-1 and TRBJ2-1; the match to TRBD2 covers 7 bases. The CDR3 consists of 16 residues. The V gene's germline CDR1 is KGHDR and CDR2 SFDVKD. V lost 6 bases to trimming and J lost 0 bases; unmatched junction nucleotides: 7. The CDR3 region is CATSPRETSSYNEQFF. DNA of the CDR3: TGTGCCACCAGTCCGCGGGAGACAAGCTCCTACAATGAGCAGTTCTTC.

Remarks on this clonotype: This sequence may be a read error, since a much larger clone differs from it by one base. V gene TRBV21-1 combines with J gene TRBJ1-1. TRBV21-1 is labeled a pseudogene. The CDR3 has 15 amino acids. CDR3 amino acids: CASSKGRQQNTVAFF. The CDR3 DNA sequence: TGTGCCAGCAGCAAAGGGCGGCAGCAGAACACTGTAGCTTTCTTT.

As concerns this clonotype: A read error is possible here, since a much larger clone lies one base away. The rearrangement links TRBV3-1 to TRBJ2-7; D remains ambiguous. The CDR3 loop spans 14 amino acids. Germline V lookup: CDR1 LGHDT, CDR2 YNNKEL (reference sequence). CDR3 amino acids: CASSQGAGAYGQYF. The CDR3 nucleotides are TGTGCCAGCAGCCAAGGGGCAGGAGCCTACGGGCAGTACTTC.

V gene TRBV5-1 combines with J gene TRBJ1-1; D perhaps matches TRBD1 (5 bases). There are 14 residues in the CDR3. The germline CDR1 and CDR2 sequences are SGHRS and YFSETQ. Trimming removed 0 bases at V and 1 base at J, with 7 bases between. The CDR3 nucleotides are TGCGCCAGCAGCTTGGATCAGGGGAACACTGAAGCTTTCTTT. Translated, it gives CASSLDQGNTEAFF.

The gene calls are TRBV20-1 and TRBJ2-7, with 9 bases matching TRBD1. The germline V gene has CDR1 DFQATT and CDR2 SNEGSKA (reference sequence). The CDR3 is made up of 13 amino acids. The V and J ends lost 3 bases and 5 bases, in that order; junction bases with no gene match: 5. DNA for the CDR3: TGCAGTGCTAGGCGGACAGGGGCCCACGAGCAGTACTTC. This translates into CSARRTGAHEQYF.

The chain has TRBV12-5 and TRBJ1-5; no reliable D call. The CDR3 extends over 19 amino acids. Trimming shortened V by 0 bases and J by 0 bases, and 18 bases separated the two germline ends. Germline CDR1 LGHNT, CDR2 FRNRAP. The DNA for the CDR3 is TGTGCTAGTGGTTTGGTACCCCTGTTAGGGAGGGATAGCAATCAGCCCCAGCATTTT. Translated, it gives CASGLVPLLGRDSNQPQHF.

There are many counts of this clonotype. The chain uses TRBV20-1 and TRBJ2-3, with 12 bases identical to TRBD2. The CDR3 contains 17 residues. J gave up 0 bases and V 2 bases, and 6 bases lay outside the gene matches. Per germline, CDR1 DFQATT and CDR2 SNEGSKA (reference sequence). This chain's CDR3 is CSARRLAGGPSTDTQYF. CDR3 DNA sequence: TGCAGTGCTAGACGGCTAGCGGGGGGGCCGAGCACAGATACGCAGTATTTT.

This clonotype was seen only once. The chain couples TRBV7-2 to TRBJ2-1; 12 bases align to TRBD2. The CDR3 length is 15 residues. With V trimmed by 8 bases and J by 6 bases, 8 bases remained unmatched. In germline, CDR1 is SGHTA, CDR2 FQGNSA. The CDR3 loop reads CASLLMTSGGNEQFF. CDR3 sequence (DNA): TGTGCCAGCCTCCTTATGACTAGCGGGGGCAATGAGCAGTTCTTC.

In regard to this clonotype: One end of the junction fails to match germline, which may point to a read error. J is TRBJ2-1 and V is TRBV11-2, with 8 bases fitting TRBD2. The CDR3 is 15 amino acids. Germline CDR1 SGHAT, CDR2 FQNNGV. The CDR3, as DNA: TGTGCCAGCACCTCACTAGCGGCCTCCTACAATGAGCAGCTCTTC. Translated: CASTSLAASYNEQLF.

This chain uses TRBV6-1 with TRBJ2-2; TRBD2 matches 13 bases. The germline gives CDR1 MNHNS, CDR2 SASEGT. The junction had 8 bases not matched to a gene; V was cut back by 5 bases and J by 2 bases. CDR3 length equals 18 residues. The CDR3 coding sequence is TGTGCCAGCAGTTACCTTGGGACTAGCGGGGTTAACACCGGGGAGCTGTTTTTT. This sequence encodes CASSYLGTSGVNTGELFF.

Worth noting for this clonotype: A read error may explain this, as a much larger clone is one base away. The CDR3 end shows no conserved phenylalanine or tryptophan, and so a read error is likely. V gene TRBV7-9 combines with J gene TRBJ2-7, with TRBD2 matching over 11 bases. CDR3 size: 15 residues. In germline, CDR1 is SEHNR, CDR2 FQNEAQ (reference sequence). After removal of 5 bases from V and 1 base from J, the junction contained 4 bases not matched to a gene. CDR3 loop: CASSPRTSGSYEQYL. CDR3 bases: TGTGCCAGCAGCCCTAGGACTAGCGGGTCCTACGAGCAGTACTTG.

V and J are TRBV5-1 and TRBJ2-7; 12 positions match TRBD1. The CDR3 spans 15 residues. V shed 3 bases, J shed 4 bases, and the junction held 5 bases outside the gene matches. Germline V lookup: CDR1 SGHRS, CDR2 YFSETQ. The CDR3 reads CASSSPGQGAYEQYF. CDR3 DNA: TGCGCCAGCAGCTCGCCGGGACAGGGGGCTTACGAGCAGTACTTC.

V and J are TRBV5-6 and TRBJ2-3; D gene uncertain. CDR3 length equals 13 residues. Germline CDR1 is SGHDT and CDR2 is YYEEEE. Trimming stripped 5 bases from V and 0 bases from J, with 7 bases between. The CDR3 nucleotides read TGTGCCAGCAGGTCCGGGAGCACAGATACGCAGTATTTT. It yields the protein CASRSGSTDTQYF.

This clonotype appeared many times. The chain couples TRBV28 to TRBJ1-1, with 7 bases lining up with TRBD1. Per germline, CDR1 MDHEN and CDR2 SYDVKM. J gave up 9 bases and V 4 bases, and 11 bases lay outside the gene matches. CDR3 length equals 14 residues. The CDR3 sequence: CASSSGQPRGKAFF. CDR3 in DNA: TGTGCCAGCAGTTCGGGACAGCCAAGGGGGAAAGCTTTCTTT.

This clonotype has a handful of counts. The germline gene is not matched at one end of the junction; a read error may be the cause. V gene TRBV30 combines with J gene TRBJ2-1, with D maybe TRBD2 (6 bases). The CDR3 is 12 residues long. Germline CDR1 is GTSNPN and CDR2 is SVGIG (reference sequence). The CDR3 loop is CAWTTIGSHPIF. CDR3 DNA sequence: TGTGCCTGGACTACGATCGGGAGCCACCCCATCTTC.

The V and J genes are TRBV3-1 and TRBJ2-2; 10 bases are shared with TRBD1. Losses at the gene ends were 4 bases for V and 7 bases for J; bases not matched to a gene: 9. The CDR3 contains 16 residues. Germline CDR1 and CDR2: LGHDT and YNNKEL (reference sequence). CDR3 sequence: CASSLTRQGAVGELFF. CDR3 in DNA: TGTGCCAGCAGCCTCACCCGACAGGGGGCTGTCGGGGAGCTGTTTTTT.

In its sample, this clonotype was seen a few times. This chain links TRBV30 with TRBJ2-3; D gene unclear. CDR1 and CDR2 (germline): GTSNPN, SVGIG (reference sequence). CDR3 length equals 11 residues. V was trimmed by 2 bases and J by 6 bases, leaving 6 bases between them. CDR3 residues: CAWSPSDTQYF. The DNA of the CDR3 is TGTGCCTGGAGTCCAAGCGATACGCAGTATTTT. The full variable domain, with the rest looked up from reference TRBV30 and TRBJ2-3, is SQTIHQWPATLVQPVGSPLSLECTVEGTSNPNLYWYRQAAGRGLQLLFYSVGIGQISSEVPQNLSASRPQDRQFILSSKKLLLSDSGFYLCAWSPSDTQYFGPGTRLTVL.